These 12 T cell receptor beta chains were all obtained from the same sample, sequenced in a study of cytomegalovirus exposure and HLA in healthy donors. Primers: 60 Vbeta forward and 13 Jbeta reverse. Clones were sequenced by immunoSEQ multiplex PCR, and TCRdb holds only the in-frame ones, with some missing. The table shows about 43,000 clones, with 51% occurring only once. Sample: PBMCs. These receptors were obtained from a man between 60 and 75 years old in good health and CMV-seronegative.

There are a few counts of this clone. The chain is built from TRBV30 and TRBJ2-2; no clear D gene. Germline V gene data show CDR1 as GTSNPN and CDR2 as SVGIG (reference sequence). V lost 3 bases to trimming and J lost 4 bases, with 6 bases between them. The CDR3 has 12 residues. In DNA, the CDR3 is TGTGCCTGGAGACTGCGCACCGGGGAGCTGTTTTTT. Protein: CAWRLRTGELFF.

This clone was detected a few times. This rearrangement joins TRBV25-1 to TRBJ1-5, with 10 bases matching TRBD1. V lost 5 bases, J lost 3 bases, and 7 bases stayed unmatched. CDR3 length equals 16 residues. Germline V gene lookup returns CDR1 MGHDK and CDR2 SYGVNS. The CDR3 DNA is TGTGCCAGCAGTCAACCCGGGACAGGGGACAATCAGCCCCAGCATTTT. Encoded protein: CASSQPGTGDNQPQHF.

The genes are TRBV9 and TRBJ1-5; tentatively, D is TRBD1 (5 bases). Germline V gene data show CDR1 as SGDLS and CDR2 as YYNGEE. V lost 2 bases and J 5 bases, leaving 11 bases between the germline ends. The CDR3 length is 14 residues. This CDR3 reads CASSVGTHDQPQHF. The CDR3 bases are TGTGCCAGCAGCGTCGGGACTCACGATCAGCCCCAGCATTTT.

This rearrangement joins TRBV28 to TRBJ1-2, with 8 bases identical to TRBD1. J gave up 3 bases and V 7 bases, and 7 bases lay outside the gene matches. This CDR3 has 14 amino acids. The germline V gene encodes CDR1 MDHEN and CDR2 SYDVKM. The CDR3 loop is CASKPTGADYGYTF. CDR3 coding DNA: TGTGCCAGCAAGCCGACAGGGGCCGACTATGGCTACACCTTC.

The chain recombines TRBV7-3 with TRBJ2-2; possible D gene TRBD1, 6 bases. The CDR3 extends over 13 amino acids. The germline V and J ends were trimmed by 5 bases and 5 bases, with 9 bases remaining between them. The germline V gene has CDR1 SGHTA and CDR2 FQGTGA. CDR3 coding DNA: TGTGCCAGCAGCGCCACAGGGACCGGGGAGCTGTTTTTT. As protein: CASSATGTGELFF.

The V gene is TRBV9, the J gene TRBJ2-5; D unclear. Germline V CDR1 and CDR2: SGDLS, YYNGEE. The V and J ends lost 0 bases and 7 bases respectively, with 7 bases between them. The CDR3 has 12 residues. CDR3 sequence (DNA): TGTGCCAGCAGCGTAGACGTCGGGACCCAGTACTTC. It specifies CASSVDVGTQYF.

V usage is TRBV5-1 and J usage is TRBJ1-1, with unresolved D. V lost 4 bases to trimming and J lost 11 bases, with 18 bases between them. The CDR3 runs 13 residues. CDR1 SGHRS and CDR2 YFSETQ come from the germline V gene. Here the CDR3 DNA reads TGCGCCAGCAGCCCCGACTCACCGCCAGCCGCTTTCTTT. Its protein is CASSPDSPPAAFF.

The chain combines TRBV5-4 with TRBJ1-5; no clear D. CDR3 size: 13 residues. Trimming removed 3 bases from V and 2 bases from J, with 6 bases in between. Germline V gene lookup returns CDR1 SGHNT and CDR2 YYREEE (reference sequence). The CDR3 sequence: CASSSFGNQPQHF. As DNA, the CDR3 is TGTGCCAGCAGCTCGTTCGGCAATCAGCCCCAGCATTTT.

This clone came up a few times. V and J are TRBV5-1 and TRBJ2-2; maybe TRBD2 (6 bases). There are 16 residues in the CDR3. The ends were cut back, 4 bases at V and 4 bases at J, with 17 bases in the middle. Germline loops: CDR1 SGHRS, CDR2 YFSETQ. CDR3: CASSGGLLKGTGELFF. The CDR3, as DNA: TGCGCCAGCAGCGGGGGACTCCTCAAGGGCACCGGGGAGCTGTTTTTT.

This clone was counted only a few times. The chain combines TRBV5-5 with TRBJ1-6; 7 bases agree with TRBD1. Germline values: CDR1 SGHKS, CDR2 YYEKEE (reference sequence). The trim removed 2 bases at V and 17 bases at J, leaving 7 bases unmatched. The CDR3 totals 12 residues. The CDR3 sequence: CASSFTGVKIHF. In nucleotides, the CDR3 is TGTGCCAGCAGCTTTACAGGGGTCAAAATCCACTTT.

This clone is classed as medium-sized. The V gene is TRBV5-5, the J gene TRBJ2-7, with D possibly being TRBD1 (5 bases). The CDR3 length is 15 residues. The germline V gene encodes CDR1 SGHKS and CDR2 YYEKEE (reference sequence). Deletions cut 0 bases from V and 0 bases from J, with 10 bases between. The CDR3 sequence: CASSLVAGHSYEQYF. CDR3 nucleotide sequence: TGTGCCAGCAGCTTGGTTGCAGGGCACTCCTACGAGCAGTACTTC.

The chain links TRBV7-8 to TRBJ1-4; weak D call: TRBD1 (5 bases). V lost 3 bases to trimming and J lost 3 bases, with 11 bases between them. Per germline, CDR1 SGHVS and CDR2 FQNEAQ. This CDR3 is 15 amino acids long. The CDR3 nucleotides read TGTGCCAGCAGCTTTAGAGGAGGGGCTAATGAAAAACTGTTTTTT. This codes for CASSFRGGANEKLFF.